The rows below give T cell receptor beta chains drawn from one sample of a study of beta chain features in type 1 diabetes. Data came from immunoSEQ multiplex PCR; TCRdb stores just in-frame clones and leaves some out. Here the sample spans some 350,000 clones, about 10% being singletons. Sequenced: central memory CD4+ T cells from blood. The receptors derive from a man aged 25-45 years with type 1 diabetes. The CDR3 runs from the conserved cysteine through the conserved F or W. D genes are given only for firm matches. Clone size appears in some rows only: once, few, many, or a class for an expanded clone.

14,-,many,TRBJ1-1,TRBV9,CASSVAPSNTEAFF,TGTGCCAGCAGCGTAGCCCCGTCTAACACTGAAGCTTTCTTT
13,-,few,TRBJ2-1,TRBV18,CASSPGLENEQFF,TGTGCCAGCTCACCAGGGCTAGAAAATGAGCAGTTCTTC
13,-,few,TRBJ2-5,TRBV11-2,CASSLVRGETQYF,TGTGCCAGCAGCTTAGTTCGGGGAGAGACCCAGTACTTC
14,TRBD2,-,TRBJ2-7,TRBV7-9,CASSFGLAEYEQYF,TGTGCCAGCAGCTTTGGACTAGCGGAATACGAGCAGTACTTC
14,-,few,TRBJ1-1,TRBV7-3,CASSLLGVDTEAFF,TGTGCCAGCAGCTTATTGGGGGTGGACACTGAAGCTTTCTTT
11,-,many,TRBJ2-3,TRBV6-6,CASSYDNTQYF,TGTGCCAGCAGTTACGACAATACGCAGTATTTT
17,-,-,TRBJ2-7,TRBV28,CASPPINEAGPPREQYF,TGTGCCAGCCCCCCAATAAACGAAGCGGGCCCCCCTCGCGAGCAGTACTTC
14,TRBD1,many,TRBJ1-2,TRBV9,CASSVNRGAYGYTF,TGTGCCAGCAGCGTTAACAGGGGCGCCTATGGCTACACCTTC
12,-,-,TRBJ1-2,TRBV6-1,CASAAVNYGYTF,TGTGCCAGCGCGGCGGTTAACTATGGCTACACCTTC
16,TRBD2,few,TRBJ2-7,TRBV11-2,CASSPRLAAESYEQYF,TGTGCCAGCAGCCCTCGGCTAGCGGCAGAATCCTACGAGCAGTACTTC
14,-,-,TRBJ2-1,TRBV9,CASSVDGIYNEQFF,TGTGCCAGCAGCGTAGACGGGATCTACAATGAGCAGTTCTTC
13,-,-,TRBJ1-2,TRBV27,CASRTELSYGYTF,TGTGCCAGCAGGACAGAGCTATCCTATGGCTACACCTTC
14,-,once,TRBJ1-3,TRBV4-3,CASSQGSSGNTIYF,TGCGCCAGCAGCCAAGGGAGTTCTGGAAACACCATATATTTT
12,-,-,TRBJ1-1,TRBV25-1,CASSLSGDEAFF,TGTGCCAGCAGCCTATCGGGAGATGAAGCTTTCTTT
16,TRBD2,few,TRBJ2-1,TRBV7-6,CASSLVGTSGYNEQFF,TGTGCCAGCAGCTTAGTCGGGACTAGCGGTTACAATGAGCAGTTCTTC
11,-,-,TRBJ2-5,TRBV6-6,CASSEGGTQYF,TGTGCCAGTTCCGAGGGAGGGACCCAGTACTTC
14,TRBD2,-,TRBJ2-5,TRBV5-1,CASSMGLGEETQYF,TGCGCCAGCAGCATGGGACTAGGGGAAGAGACCCAGTACTTC
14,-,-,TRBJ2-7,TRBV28,CASSLSTGSYEQYF,TGTGCCAGCAGTTTATCAACCGGATCCTACGAGCAGTACTTC
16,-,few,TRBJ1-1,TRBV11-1,CASSLAHQGPGGEAFF,TGTGCCAGCAGCTTAGCGCATCAGGGACCCGGGGGTGAAGCTTTCTTT
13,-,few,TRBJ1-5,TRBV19,CASSSTGPQPQHF,TGTGCCAGTAGTTCCACAGGTCCCCAGCCCCAGCATTTT
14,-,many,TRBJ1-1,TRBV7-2,CASSSGAGGTEAFF,TGTGCCAGCAGCTCAGGGGCGGGGGGCACTGAAGCTTTCTTT
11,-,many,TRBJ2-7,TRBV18,CASSTRDEQYF,TGTGCCAGCTCAACCCGAGACGAGCAGTACTTC
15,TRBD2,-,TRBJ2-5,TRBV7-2,CASSLSAGEGQTQYF,TGTGCCAGCAGCTTATCGGCGGGAGAGGGCCAGACCCAGTACTTC
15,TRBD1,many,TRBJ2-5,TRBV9,CASSIGTGPKETQYF,TGTGCCAGCAGCATCGGGACAGGGCCAAAAGAGACCCAGTACTTC
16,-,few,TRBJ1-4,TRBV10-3,CAISEPGREAGEKLFF,TGTGCCATCAGTGAGCCCGGCCGGGAGGCAGGGGAAAAACTGTTTTTT
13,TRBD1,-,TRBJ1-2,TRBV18,CASSPGQGNGYTF,TGTGCCAGCTCACCCGGACAGGGGAATGGCTACACCTTC
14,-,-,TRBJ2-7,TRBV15,CATSRGGTANPPYF,TGTGCCACCAGCAGAGGCGGGACCGCGAACCCCCCGTACTTC
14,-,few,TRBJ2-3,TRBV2,CATFGPPSTDTQYF,TGTGCCACCTTCGGCCCCCCAAGTACAGATACGCAGTATTTT
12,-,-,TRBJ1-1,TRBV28,CASHQVGTEAFF,TGTGCCAGCCACCAAGTGGGCACTGAAGCTTTCTTT
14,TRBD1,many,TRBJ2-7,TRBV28,CASRGAGGKYEQYF,TGTGCCAGCAGGGGCGCAGGGGGCAAGTACGAGCAGTACTTC
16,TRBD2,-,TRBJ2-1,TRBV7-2,CASSLRSASGRPEQFF,TGTGCCAGCAGCTTAAGGTCGGCTAGCGGGAGGCCTGAGCAGTTCTTC
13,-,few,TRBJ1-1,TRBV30,CAWSRGADTEAFF,TGTGCCTGGAGTCGGGGGGCAGATACTGAAGCTTTCTTT